This TCR beta chain was sequenced during a study of blood T cell repertoires in COVID-19. Study details: The samples span acute and convalescent COVID-19 from the United States, Italy and Spain. Sources were T cells, B-cell-depleted T cells, or PBMCs; the material itself was cDNA or gDNA.

The CDR3 loop spans 13 amino acids. In the study's own analysis: Amplification of reference gene primers provided the estimated nucleated cell counts. Sequenced by immunoSEQ multiplex PCR; TCRdb stores in-frame clones only, minus some. Clone size and the V and J calls come from that table; the DNA yielded D and trimming. The table shows 200,000 to 300,000 clones, with roughly nine tenths occurring only once. The sequence came from a man aged 35 to 55 who had recovered from COVID-19. Sequencing input: peripheral blood. This rearrangement joins TRBV21-1 to TRBJ2-1; the table names TRBD2, a call not compared with the DNA. TRBV21-1 is listed as a pseudogene. Written as DNA, the CDR3 is TGTGCCAGCAGCGTAAGGAGGGCCGGTGAGCAGTTCTTC. Translating it yields CASSVRRAGEQFF.